These 9 T cell receptor beta chains came from one sample sequenced in a study of a mutant IDH1 vaccine in newly diagnosed glioma. This table comes from immunoSEQ multiplex PCR, and its TCRdb copy is limited to in-frame clones, with some not included. The sample yields tens of thousands of clones, 88% seen once. Time point defined: baseline, week 1 (first vaccination visit). Treatment reported: pre-vaccination baseline after standard-of-care therapy. Specimen: PBMCs, collected from a glioma patient treated with radiotherapy, temozolomide or both. The receptors originated from a woman in her 40s with glioma.

This clone showed up just a few times. V is TRBV5-5 and J is TRBJ1-1, with D perhaps TRBD1 (5 bases). The germline V and J ends were trimmed by 4 bases and 1 base, with 14 bases remaining between them. Germline CDR1 is SGHKS and CDR2 is YYEKEE (reference sequence). The CDR3 runs to 15 residues. DNA for the CDR3: TGTGCCAGCAGCGCATTGGGACGGTCGAACACTGAAGCTTTCTTT. This translates into CASSALGRSNTEAFF.

This chain joins TRBV4-1 and TRBJ1-1, with 8 bases fitting TRBD1. Germline trimming cut 0 bases from V and 1 base from J; bases unmatched to any gene: 1. Germline V gene lookup returns CDR1 MGHRA and CDR2 YSYEKL. CDR3 length: 15 residues. CDR3 in DNA: TGCGCCAGCAGCCAAGATGGACAGGGGAACACTGAAGCTTTCTTT. Translation gives CASSQDGQGNTEAFF.

The chain couples TRBV10-3 to TRBJ2-5, with D hard to call. V was trimmed by 0 bases and J by 5 bases, leaving 4 bases between them. Germline values: CDR1 ENHRY, CDR2 SYGVKD. The CDR3 runs 12 residues. CDR3 sequence (DNA): TGTGCCATCAGTGAGTCCTCGGAGACCCAGTACTTC. Its translation: CAISESSETQYF.

The V call is TRBV7-2, the J call TRBJ2-5; D is undetermined. Deletions cut 0 bases from V and 1 base from J, with 12 bases between. The CDR3 consists of 16 residues. Germline CDR1 is SGHTA and CDR2 is FQGNSA. CDR3 in DNA: TGTGCCAGCAGCTTAGCAGCAGTGTCGCCCCAAGAGACCCAGTACTTC. This gives the protein CASSLAAVSPQETQYF.

The DNA for the CDR3 is TGTGCCAGCAGCTTAGGTGCGGGACAGGGGAACTATGGCTACACCTTC. This translates into CASSLGAGQGNYGYTF. V is TRBV7-2 and J is TRBJ1-2; 10 bases align to TRBD1. Unmatched junction bases numbered 4, after V lost 1 base and J lost 2 bases. The CDR3 is 16 residues long. Germline loops: CDR1 SGHTA, CDR2 FQGNSA.

This chain's CDR3 is CASREGQGNTGELFF. The CDR3 coding sequence is TGTGCCAGCAGGGAGGGACAGGGGAACACCGGGGAGCTGTTTTTT. V gene TRBV2 combines with J gene TRBJ2-2; 9 bases fit TRBD1. The CDR3 is made up of 15 amino acids. Germline CDR1 reads SNHLY; CDR2 reads FYNNEI. J gave up 1 base and V 6 bases, and 3 bases lay outside the gene matches.

The chain employs TRBV5-1 and TRBJ1-1; D gene unclear. CDR3 size: 13 residues. Looked up from germline, CDR1 is SGHRS and CDR2 is YFSETQ. Trimming took 4 bases from V and 1 from J, leaving 8 bases between them. CDR3 DNA sequence: TGCGCCAGCAGCCTGACTACGAACACTGAAGCTTTCTTT. Its translation: CASSLTTNTEAFF.

This chain joins TRBV7-2 and TRBJ1-1; D call uncertain. Germline loops: CDR1 SGHTA, CDR2 FQGNSA. The ends were cut back, 5 bases at V and 1 base at J, with 8 bases in the middle. This CDR3 has 13 amino acids. The CDR3: CASSQQRNTEAFF. The CDR3 DNA follows: TGTGCCAGCAGCCAACAGAGGAACACTGAAGCTTTCTTT.

CDR3 bases: TGTGCCTGGAGTGAGGGACGACAGCAGTTCTTC. As protein: CAWSEGRQQFF. V is TRBV30 and J is TRBJ2-1; tentatively, D is TRBD1 or TRBD2 (5 bases each). CDR3 length equals 11 residues. The germline V gene has CDR1 GTSNPN and CDR2 SVGIG (reference sequence). Between the trimmed V and J ends, which lost 1 base and 11 bases, there was a span of 9 bases.